Listed below are T cell receptor beta chains from one sample, sequenced in a study of CD4 T cells in relation to SARS-CoV-2 and coronaviruses. For these receptors, no antigen is known. The table came from immunoSEQ multiplex PCR; TCRdb's copy has only in-frame clones and leaves some out. Among over 40,000 clones listed, about 87% were seen once. Sequenced material: naive CD4+ T cells from PBMCs, cultured in vitro. The origin of the receptors is an adult with COVID-19. The CDR3 runs from the conserved cysteine through the conserved F or W. The D gene is left open where the match is weak.

j_call d_call v_call cdr3_aa
TRBJ2-6 - TRBV18 CASSPAVDAGANVLTF
TRBJ2-5 - TRBV7-6 CASSLGRGRGETQYF
TRBJ2-3 - TRBV2 CASSGDRGIRTQYF
TRBJ2-7 - TRBV6-5 CASSYEASPGGEQYF
TRBJ1-4 TRBD1 TRBV29-1 CSFNRGPNEKLFF
TRBJ2-6 - TRBV6-5 CASRTSGANVLTF
TRBJ2-7 - TRBV28 CASISRDKGYEQYF
TRBJ1-1 - TRBV30 CAWSPLGRSNTEAFF
TRBJ2-1 - TRBV7-3 CASSAGGRVINEQFF
TRBJ2-1 - TRBV2 CASSETGWPYYNEQFF